These 20 T cell receptor beta chains came from one sample sequenced in a study of Graves' ophthalmopathy and Graves' hyperthyroidism. The authors amplified TCR beta CDR3 regions from RNA transcripts. First-round RT-PCR used HTBI primers; second-round multiplex PCR followed. Each CDR3 protein gets one entry after TCRdb re-called the multiplex PCR reads with MiXCR. The sample includes hundreds of thousands of distinct CDR3 sequences, more than 40% of them seen just once. Material: peripheral blood. These receptors originate from an adult man with Graves' ophthalmopathy.

This clonotype came up many times. J is TRBJ2-5 and V is TRBV19; D is unresolved. V lost 4 bases and J 0 bases, leaving 6 bases between the germline ends. The CDR3 covers 13 residues. Germline V gene sequence: CDR1 LNHDA, CDR2 SQIVND (reference sequence). The CDR3 here is CASSRAYQETQYF. CDR3 nucleotide sequence: TGTGCCAGTAGTAGAGCGTACCAAGAGACCCAGTACTTC.

The J gene is TRBJ1-6, the V gene TRBV2; weak D call: TRBD1 (5 bases). Trimming left V 7 bases short and J 6 bases short, with 19 bases between. The CDR3 is 16 amino acids. CDR1 and CDR2 (germline): SNHLY, FYNNEI. This chain's CDR3 is CASTRDSRGTNSPLHF. In DNA, the CDR3 is TGTGCCAGCACTCGAGATTCCAGAGGGACTAATTCACCCCTCCACTTT.

About this clonotype itself: The junction departs from germline at one end; a sequencing error may be responsible. The genes are TRBV19 and TRBJ1-6; tentative D call: TRBD1 (6 bases). Per the germline V gene, CDR1 is LNHDA and CDR2 is SQIVND (reference sequence). This CDR3 spans 16 amino acids. The CDR3 reads CASSLTGGRTKSPIHF. The CDR3 bases are TGTGCCAGTAGTCTCACGGGGGGCCGAACGAAGTCACCCATCCACTTT. The full variable domain, rest sourced from reference TRBV19 and TRBJ1-6, is DGGITQSPKYLFRKEGQNVTLSCEQNLNHDAMYWYRQDPGQGLRLIYYSQIVNDFQKGDIAEGYSVSREKKESFPLTVTSAQKNPTAFYLCASSLTGGRTKSPIHFGNGTRLTVT.

In this sample, this clonotype turned up a few times. The J gene is TRBJ2-7, the V gene TRBV6-1, with TRBD2 identical over 13 bases. This CDR3 has 15 amino acids. Looked up from germline, CDR1 is MNHNS and CDR2 is SASEGT. V was clipped by 6 bases and J by 3 bases; unmatched bases: 5. CDR3 protein: CASSQGTSGVYEQYF. In DNA, the CDR3 is TGTGCCAGCAGCCAGGGGACTAGCGGGGTCTACGAGCAGTACTTC.

The V call is TRBV20-1, the J call TRBJ2-3; TRBD2 matches 7 bases. This CDR3 is 14 amino acids long. V lost 3 bases, J lost 6 bases, and 9 bases stayed unmatched. Per the germline V gene, CDR1 is DFQATT and CDR2 is SNEGSKA (reference sequence). DNA for the CDR3: TGCAGTGCTAGTGCTGGGAGGGCCTTCGATACGCAGTATTTT. It encodes CSASAGRAFDTQYF.

This chain links TRBV5-1 with TRBJ2-7, with 9 nucleotides matching TRBD2. The germline gives CDR1 SGHRS, CDR2 YFSETQ. Trimming at V came to 1 base and at J to 5 bases, leaving 10 bases not matched to a gene. The CDR3 contains 16 residues. The chain's CDR3 is CASSLIARGGLHEQYF. CDR3 coding DNA: TGCGCCAGCAGCTTGATCGCGCGGGGGGGGCTTCACGAGCAGTACTTC.

This clonotype was seen repeatedly, ten times or more. The chain combines TRBV12-3 or TRBV12-4 with TRBJ1-5; no clear D. The CDR3 totals 14 residues. Trimming shortened V by 5 bases and J by 5 bases, and 13 bases separated the two germline ends. CDR3 sequence: CASSTREMYQPQHF. The CDR3 DNA reads as TGTGCCAGCAGTACTAGGGAGATGTATCAGCCCCAGCATTTT.

This chain joins TRBV5-1 and TRBJ2-7, with D possibly TRBD1 on 6 matching bases. The CDR3 has 14 amino acids. The germline CDR1 and CDR2 sequences are SGHRS and YFSETQ. Trimming pared 0 bases from V and 5 bases from J, leaving 12 bases between. The CDR3 DNA sequence: TGCGCCAGCAGCTTGGACAGGGCCAAGGACGAGCAGTACTTC. Amino acids: CASSLDRAKDEQYF. Based on the CDR3 plus reference TRBV5-1 and TRBJ2-7, the full variable domain is KAGVTQTPRYLIKTRGQQVTLSCSPISGHRSVSWYQQTPGQGLQFLFEYFSETQRNKGNFPGRFSGRQFSNSRSEMNVSTLELGDSALYLCASSLDRAKDEQYFGPGTRLTVT.

Ten or more counts support this clonotype. The chain couples TRBV7-2 to TRBJ1-3, with TRBD1 matching over 7 bases. Germline CDR1 is SGHTA and CDR2 is FQGNSA. The trim removed 2 bases at V and 4 bases at J, leaving 5 bases unmatched. This CDR3 comprises 15 residues. The CDR3 nucleotides are TGTGCCAGCAGCTTATCTACAGGGGTCGGAAACACCATATATTTT. Amino acids: CASSLSTGVGNTIYF.

This clonotype was seen many times. The chain uses TRBV15 and TRBJ2-7, with 9 bases matching TRBD2. The CDR3 loop spans 15 amino acids. Germline lookup yields CDR1 LNHNV and CDR2 YYDKDF (reference sequence). J was trimmed by 7 bases and V by 0 bases; bases with no gene match: 7. The CDR3 is CATSREAGGASEQYF. In DNA, the CDR3 is TGTGCCACCAGCAGAGAAGCGGGGGGCGCATCAGAGCAGTACTTC.

In this sample, this clonotype turned up many times. With a much larger clone just one base away, this may be a read error. The J gene is TRBJ2-6, the V gene TRBV12-3 or TRBV12-4; D unclear. The V and J ends lost 5 bases and 3 bases respectively, with 5 bases between them. This CDR3 is 13 amino acids long. CDR3 protein: CASSEDGANVLTF. The DNA for the CDR3 is TGTGCCAGCAGTGAGGATGGGGCCAACGTCCTGACTTTC.

In the case of this clonotype: A much more abundant neighbour one base away suggests this may be a read error. The rearrangement uses TRBV19 and TRBJ1-2, with TRBD1 matching 7 bases. This CDR3 has 15 residues. Per the germline V gene, CDR1 is LNHDA and CDR2 is SQIVND (reference sequence). Trimming at V came to 1 base and at J to 4 bases, leaving 6 bases not matched to a gene. The CDR3 is CASSIASRGAYGYTF. CDR3 DNA sequence: TGTGCCAGTAGTATAGCGTCCAGGGGGGCCTATGGCTACACCTTC.

This clonotype came up many times. The V and J genes are TRBV12-3 or TRBV12-4 and TRBJ1-5; the D gene is possibly TRBD1 (6 bases). This CDR3 has 16 amino acids. Trimming took off 5 bases at V and 0 bases at J, with 14 bases between the two ends. The CDR3 spells CASSAHRVDSNQPQHF. The DNA of the CDR3 is TGTGCCAGCAGTGCCCACAGGGTTGATAGCAATCAGCCCCAGCATTTT.

Many counts were recorded for this clonotype. The chain uses TRBV12-3 or TRBV12-4 and TRBJ1-5; D not certain. With 3 bases removed from V and 1 base from J, the gap between germline ends came to 4 bases. This CDR3 is 13 amino acids long. CDR3 in DNA: TGTGCCAGCAGTTTTCTCAGCAATCAGCCCCAGCATTTT. Translated, it gives CASSFLSNQPQHF.

This clonotype was observed many times. The chain links TRBV15 to TRBJ2-5; the D gene could be TRBD1 or TRBD2 (5 bases each). The CDR3 contains 18 residues. Germline V CDR1 and CDR2: LNHNV, YYDKDF (reference sequence). With 4 bases removed from V and 5 bases from J, the gap between germline ends came to 26 bases. The DNA of the CDR3 is TGTGCCACCAGCAAGGGGTTGGTCGGGGCACTTGACCGGGAGACCCAGTACTTC. This gives the protein CATSKGLVGALDRETQYF.

This clonotype was seen ten or more times. The chain uses TRBV12-3 or TRBV12-4 and TRBJ1-1, with 11 bases identical to TRBD1. The CDR3 contains 15 residues. Trimming at V came to 6 bases and at J to 2 bases, leaving 5 bases not matched to a gene. CDR3 sequence: CASRPGQGVNTEAFF. DNA of the CDR3: TGTGCCAGCAGGCCGGGACAGGGGGTTAACACTGAAGCTTTCTTT.

This clonotype was observed a handful of times. The rearrangement uses TRBV3-1 and TRBJ2-5; D tentatively fits TRBD1 or TRBD2 (7 bases each). The CDR3 loop spans 12 amino acids. Germline CDR1 and CDR2: LGHDT and YNNKEL (reference sequence). With 2 bases removed from V and 11 bases from J, the gap between germline ends came to 12 bases. The chain's CDR3 is CASSQTGGQQYF. CDR3 DNA: TGTGCCAGCAGCCAAACGGGGGGACAGCAGTACTTC.

This chain joins TRBV29-1 and TRBJ2-7, with TRBD1 identical over 8 bases. Germline V gene lookup returns CDR1 SQVTM and CDR2 ANQGSEA. CDR3 size: 17 residues. V shed 0 bases, J shed 9 bases, and the junction held 19 bases outside the gene matches. This CDR3 reads CSVEDPQGARGPGMQYF. CDR3 bases: TGCAGCGTTGAAGATCCTCAGGGGGCGCGGGGTCCAGGGATGCAGTACTTC.

This clonotype was counted many times. V and J are TRBV19 and TRBJ1-2, with D unclear. V lost 3 bases and J 3 bases, leaving 11 bases between the germline ends. The CDR3 is 14 amino acids. CDR1 and CDR2 from the germline V gene are LNHDA and SQIVND (reference sequence). CDR3 sequence reads: CASSIWTDHYGYTF. The CDR3 DNA sequence: TGTGCCAGTAGTATTTGGACGGACCACTATGGCTACACCTTC.

Comment on this clonotype: Since a much larger clone is just one base distant, this may be a read error. J is TRBJ2-7 and V is TRBV5-1; D possibly corresponds to TRBD1 (7 bases). Trimming shortened V by 4 bases and J by 5 bases, and 22 bases separated the two germline ends. The germline V gene encodes CDR1 SGHRS and CDR2 YFSETQ. The CDR3 runs 16 residues. CDR3 protein: CASSVRTGGGWNEQYF. In DNA, the CDR3 is TGCGCCAGCAGCGTGAGGACAGGAGGGGGTTGGAACGAGCAGTACTTC.